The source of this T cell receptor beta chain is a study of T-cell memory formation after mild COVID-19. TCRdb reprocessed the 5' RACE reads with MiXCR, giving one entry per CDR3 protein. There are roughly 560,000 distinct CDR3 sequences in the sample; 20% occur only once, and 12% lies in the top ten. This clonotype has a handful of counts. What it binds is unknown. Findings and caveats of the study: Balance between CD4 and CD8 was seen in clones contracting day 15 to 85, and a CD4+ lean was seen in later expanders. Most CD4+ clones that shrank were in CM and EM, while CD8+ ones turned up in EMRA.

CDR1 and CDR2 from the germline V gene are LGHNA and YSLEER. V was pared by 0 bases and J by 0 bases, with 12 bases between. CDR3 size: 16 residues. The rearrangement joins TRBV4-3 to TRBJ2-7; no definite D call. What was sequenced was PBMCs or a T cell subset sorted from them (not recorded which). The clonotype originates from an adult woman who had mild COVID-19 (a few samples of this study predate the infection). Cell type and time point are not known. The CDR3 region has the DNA TGCGCCAGCAGCCAAGAAGGCCCACAGAGCTCCTACGAGCAGTACTTC. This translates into CASSQEGPQSSYEQYF.